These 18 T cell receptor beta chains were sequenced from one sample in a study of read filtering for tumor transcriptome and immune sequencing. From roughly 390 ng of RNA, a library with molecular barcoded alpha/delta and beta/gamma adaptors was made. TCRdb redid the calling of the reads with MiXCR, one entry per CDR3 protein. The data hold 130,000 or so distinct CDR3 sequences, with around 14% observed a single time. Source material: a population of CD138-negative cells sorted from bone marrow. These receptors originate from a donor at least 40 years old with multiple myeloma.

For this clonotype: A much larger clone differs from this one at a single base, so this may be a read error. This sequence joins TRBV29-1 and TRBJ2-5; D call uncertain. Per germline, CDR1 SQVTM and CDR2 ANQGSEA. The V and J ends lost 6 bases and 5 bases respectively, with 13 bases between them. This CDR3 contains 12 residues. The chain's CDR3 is CSVRASHETQYF. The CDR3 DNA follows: TGCAGCGTCCGGGCCAGTCATGAGACCCAGTACTTC. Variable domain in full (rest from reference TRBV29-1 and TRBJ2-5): SAVISQKPSRDICQRGTSLTIQCQVDSQVTMMFWYRQQPGQSLTLIATANQGSEATYESGFVIDKFPISRPNLTFSTLTVSNMSPEDSSIYLCSVRASHETQYFGPGTRLLVL.

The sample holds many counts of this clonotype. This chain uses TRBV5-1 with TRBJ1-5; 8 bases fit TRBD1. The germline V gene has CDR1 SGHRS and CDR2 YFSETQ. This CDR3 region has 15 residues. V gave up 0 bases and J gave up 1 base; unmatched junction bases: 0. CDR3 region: CASSLGTGSNQPQHF. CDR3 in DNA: TGCGCCAGCAGCTTGGGGACAGGGAGCAATCAGCCCCAGCATTTT.

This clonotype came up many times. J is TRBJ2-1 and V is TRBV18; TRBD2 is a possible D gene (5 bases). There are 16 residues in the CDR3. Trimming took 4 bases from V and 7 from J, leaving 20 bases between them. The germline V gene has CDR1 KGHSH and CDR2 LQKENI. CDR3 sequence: CASSLYRTPGRNEQFF. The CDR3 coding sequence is TGTGCCAGCTCACTTTATCGGACTCCCGGTAGGAATGAGCAGTTCTTC.

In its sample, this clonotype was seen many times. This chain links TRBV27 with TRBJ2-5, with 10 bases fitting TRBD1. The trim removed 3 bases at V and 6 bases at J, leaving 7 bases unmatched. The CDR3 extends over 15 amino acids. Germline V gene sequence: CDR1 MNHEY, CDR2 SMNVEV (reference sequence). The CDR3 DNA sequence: TGTGCCAGCAGTTTGGGACAGGGGATCGTAAAGACCCAGTACTTC. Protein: CASSLGQGIVKTQYF.

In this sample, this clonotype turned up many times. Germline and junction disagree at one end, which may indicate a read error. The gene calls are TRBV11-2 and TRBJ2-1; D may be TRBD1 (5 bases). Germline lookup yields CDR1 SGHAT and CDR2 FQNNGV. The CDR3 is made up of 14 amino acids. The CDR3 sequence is CASSPGPYPRGRIF. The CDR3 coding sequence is TGTGCCAGCAGCCCAGGGCCCTATCCTAGGGGTAGGATCTTC.

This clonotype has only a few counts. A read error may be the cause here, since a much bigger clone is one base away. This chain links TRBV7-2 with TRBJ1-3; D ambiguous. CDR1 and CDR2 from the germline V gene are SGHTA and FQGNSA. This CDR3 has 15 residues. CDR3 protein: CASSFPDNSGNTIDF. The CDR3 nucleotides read TGTGCCAGCAGCTTTCCTGACAACTCTGGAAACACCATAGATTTT.

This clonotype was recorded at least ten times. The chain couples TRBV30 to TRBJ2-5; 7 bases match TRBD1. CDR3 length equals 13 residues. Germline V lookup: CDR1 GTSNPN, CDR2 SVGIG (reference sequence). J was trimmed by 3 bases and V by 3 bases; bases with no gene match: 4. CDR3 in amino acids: CAWSPTGKETQYF. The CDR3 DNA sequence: TGTGCCTGGAGCCCGACAGGGAAAGAGACCCAGTACTTC. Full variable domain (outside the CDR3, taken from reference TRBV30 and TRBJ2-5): SQTIHQWPATLVQPVGSPLSLECTVEGTSNPNLYWYRQAAGRGLQLLFYSVGIGQISSEVPQNLSASRPQDRQFILSSKKLLLSDSGFYLCAWSPTGKETQYFGPGTRLLVL.

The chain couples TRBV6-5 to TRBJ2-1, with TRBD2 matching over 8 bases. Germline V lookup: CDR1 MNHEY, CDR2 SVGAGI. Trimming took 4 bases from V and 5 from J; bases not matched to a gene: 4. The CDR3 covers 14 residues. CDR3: CASSSAGGHNEQFF. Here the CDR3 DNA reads TGTGCCAGCAGTTCGGCGGGAGGCCACAATGAGCAGTTCTTC.

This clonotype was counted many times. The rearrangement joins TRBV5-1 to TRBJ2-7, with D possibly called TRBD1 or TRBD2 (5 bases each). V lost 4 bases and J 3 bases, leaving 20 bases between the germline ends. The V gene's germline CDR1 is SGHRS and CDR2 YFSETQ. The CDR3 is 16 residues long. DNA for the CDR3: TGCGCCAGCAGCCCCGGGGAAGGGGCCGCAAACTACGAGCAGTACTTC. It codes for CASSPGEGAANYEQYF.

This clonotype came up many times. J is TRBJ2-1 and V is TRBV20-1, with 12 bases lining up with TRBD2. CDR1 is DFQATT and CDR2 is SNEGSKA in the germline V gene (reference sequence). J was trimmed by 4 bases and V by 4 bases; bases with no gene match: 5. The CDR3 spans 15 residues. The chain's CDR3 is CSATGLAGRYNEQFF. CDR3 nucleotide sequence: TGCAGTGCTACCGGACTAGCGGGAAGGTACAATGAGCAGTTCTTC.

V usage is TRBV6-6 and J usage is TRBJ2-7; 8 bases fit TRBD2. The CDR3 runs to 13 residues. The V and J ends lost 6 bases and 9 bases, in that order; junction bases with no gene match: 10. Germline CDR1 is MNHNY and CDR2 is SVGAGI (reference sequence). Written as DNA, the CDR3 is TGTGCCAGCAGCTATAGCGGGAAATCTGGGCAGTACTTC. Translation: CASSYSGKSGQYF.

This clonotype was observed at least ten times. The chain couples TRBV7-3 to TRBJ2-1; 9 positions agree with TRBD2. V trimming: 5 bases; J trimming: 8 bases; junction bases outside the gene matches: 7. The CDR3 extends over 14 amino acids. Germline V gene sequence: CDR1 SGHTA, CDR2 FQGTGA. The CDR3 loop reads CASSHSGRNDEQFF. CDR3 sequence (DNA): TGTGCCAGCAGCCATAGCGGGAGAAATGATGAGCAGTTCTTC.

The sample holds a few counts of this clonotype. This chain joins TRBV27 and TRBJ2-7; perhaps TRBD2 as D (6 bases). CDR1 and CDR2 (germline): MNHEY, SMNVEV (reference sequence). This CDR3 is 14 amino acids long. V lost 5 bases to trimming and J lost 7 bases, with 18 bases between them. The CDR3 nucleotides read TGTGCCAGCAGTGCGGGACGCCCTCCGGGGGAGCAGTACTTC. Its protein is CASSAGRPPGEQYF.

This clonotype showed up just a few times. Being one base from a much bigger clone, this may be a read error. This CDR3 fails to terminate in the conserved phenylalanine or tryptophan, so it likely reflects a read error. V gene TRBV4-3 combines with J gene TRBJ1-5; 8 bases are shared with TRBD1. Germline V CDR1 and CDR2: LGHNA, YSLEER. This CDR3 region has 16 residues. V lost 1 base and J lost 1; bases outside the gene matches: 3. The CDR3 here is CASSQVDRGSNQPQHY. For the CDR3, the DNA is TGCGCCAGCAGCCAAGTAGACAGGGGCAGCAATCAGCCCCAGCATTAT.

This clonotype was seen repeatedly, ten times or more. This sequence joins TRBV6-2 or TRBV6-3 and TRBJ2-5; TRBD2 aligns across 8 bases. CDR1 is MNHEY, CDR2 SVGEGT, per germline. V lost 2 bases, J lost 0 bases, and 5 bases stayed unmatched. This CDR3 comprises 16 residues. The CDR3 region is CASSYGRGRYQETQYF. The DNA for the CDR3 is TGTGCCAGCAGTTACGGTCGCGGGAGGTACCAAGAGACCCAGTACTTC.

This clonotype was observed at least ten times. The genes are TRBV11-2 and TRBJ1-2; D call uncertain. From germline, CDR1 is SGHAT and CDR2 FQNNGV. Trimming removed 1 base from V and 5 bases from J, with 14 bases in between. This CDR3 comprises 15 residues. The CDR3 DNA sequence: TGTGCCAGCAGCTTAGTAGTAGGGTCCCCATATGGCTACACCTTC. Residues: CASSLVVGSPYGYTF.

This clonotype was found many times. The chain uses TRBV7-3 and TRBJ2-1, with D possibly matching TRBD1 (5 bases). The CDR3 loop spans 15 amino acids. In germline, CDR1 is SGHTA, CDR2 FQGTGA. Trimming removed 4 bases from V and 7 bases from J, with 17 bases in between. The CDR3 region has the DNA TGTGCCAGCAGCTCCGAAGGGGCGGTGGGGAATGAGCAGTTCTTC. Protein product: CASSSEGAVGNEQFF.

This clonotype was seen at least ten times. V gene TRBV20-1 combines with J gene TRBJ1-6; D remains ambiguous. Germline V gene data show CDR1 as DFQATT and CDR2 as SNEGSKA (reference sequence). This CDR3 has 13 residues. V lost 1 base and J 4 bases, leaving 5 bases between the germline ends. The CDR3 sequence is CSARGSYNSPLHF. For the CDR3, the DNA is TGCAGTGCTAGAGGATCATATAATTCACCCCTCCACTTT.